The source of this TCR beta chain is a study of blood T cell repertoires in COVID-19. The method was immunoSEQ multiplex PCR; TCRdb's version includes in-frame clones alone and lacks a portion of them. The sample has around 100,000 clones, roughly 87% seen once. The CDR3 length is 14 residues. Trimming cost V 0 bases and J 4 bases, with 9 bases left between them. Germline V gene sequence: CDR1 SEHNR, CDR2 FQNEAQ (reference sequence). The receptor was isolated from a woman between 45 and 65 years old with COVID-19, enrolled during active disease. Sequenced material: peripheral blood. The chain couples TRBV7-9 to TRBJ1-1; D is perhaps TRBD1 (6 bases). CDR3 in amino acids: CASSLALGGTEAFF. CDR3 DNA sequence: TGTGCCAGCAGCTTAGCGCTAGGGGGCACTGAAGCTTTCTTT.